A selection of T cell receptor beta chains follows, all from one sample in a study of spatial heterogeneity in lung cancer. TCRdb independently ran MiXCR on the 5' RACE reads; one entry per CDR3 protein. The repertoire holds around 110,000 distinct CDR3 sequences, with 12% as singletons. The sequencing used PBMCs, collected at follow-up. The receptors stem from a male donor with early-stage non-small cell lung cancer. CDR3s include the opening cysteine and the closing phenylalanine or tryptophan. Fields, in order: J gene, clone size, D gene, V gene, CDR3 protein, CDR3 DNA. D genes are given only for firm matches. The size field is filled for only some rows; it gives once, few, many or a size class.

j_call: TRBJ2-3
clone_size: -
d_call: -
v_call: TRBV6-2/TRBV6-3
cdr3_aa: CASSYGPRGTDTQYF
cdr3_nt: TGTGCCAGCAGTTACGGGCCTAGGGGCACAGATACGCAGTATTTT

j_call: TRBJ2-3
clone_size: many
d_call: TRBD2
v_call: TRBV28
cdr3_aa: CASSLWGLAGGPTDTQYF
cdr3_nt: TGTGCCAGCAGTTTATGGGGACTAGCGGGGGGGCCGACAGATACGCAGTATTTT

j_call: TRBJ2-3
clone_size: few
d_call: -
v_call: TRBV28
cdr3_aa: CASGTSDTQYF
cdr3_nt: TGTGCCAGCGGGACATCAGATACGCAGTATTTT

j_call: TRBJ1-5
clone_size: -
d_call: -
v_call: TRBV9
cdr3_aa: CASSVHRVGQPQHF
cdr3_nt: TGTGCCAGCAGCGTGCACAGGGTAGGCCAGCCCCAGCATTTT

j_call: TRBJ2-7
clone_size: -
d_call: -
v_call: TRBV6-2/TRBV6-3
cdr3_aa: CASSWTVTYEQYF
cdr3_nt: TGTGCCAGCAGTTGGACAGTTACCTACGAGCAGTACTTC

j_call: TRBJ2-2
clone_size: many
d_call: TRBD1
v_call: TRBV7-3
cdr3_aa: CASSLNAGQGAGTGELFF
cdr3_nt: TGTGCCAGCAGCTTAAATGCCGGACAGGGGGCAGGTACCGGGGAGCTGTTTTTT

j_call: TRBJ1-4
clone_size: -
d_call: -
v_call: TRBV15
cdr3_aa: CATSRAVYEKLFF
cdr3_nt: TGTGCCACCAGCAGAGCTGTGTATGAAAAACTGTTTTTT

j_call: TRBJ2-3
clone_size: few
d_call: -
v_call: TRBV5-1
cdr3_aa: CASSPPVARLTDTQYF
cdr3_nt: TGCGCCAGCAGCCCCCCCGTGGCTCGCTTGACAGATACGCAGTATTTT

j_call: TRBJ2-7
clone_size: -
d_call: -
v_call: TRBV5-1
cdr3_aa: CATSTESSYEQYF
cdr3_nt: TGCGCCACCTCGACGGAGAGCTCCTACGAGCAGTACTTC

j_call: TRBJ2-5
clone_size: few
d_call: TRBD2
v_call: TRBV6-2/TRBV6-3
cdr3_aa: CASSQGAGLGETQYF
cdr3_nt: TGTGCCAGCAGCCAAGGAGCGGGGCTGGGGGAGACCCAGTACTTC

j_call: TRBJ2-1
clone_size: -
d_call: TRBD2
v_call: TRBV13
cdr3_aa: CASSFPRAASGGVAEQFF
cdr3_nt: TGTGCCAGCAGCTTCCCCCGGGCGGCTAGCGGGGGGGTGGCTGAGCAGTTCTTC

j_call: TRBJ1-2
clone_size: -
d_call: -
v_call: TRBV9
cdr3_aa: CASGDRGGYGYTF
cdr3_nt: TGTGCCAGCGGGGACCGGGGCGGTTATGGCTACACCTTC

j_call: TRBJ1-4
clone_size: -
d_call: TRBD1
v_call: TRBV18
cdr3_aa: CASSIGQGEKLFF
cdr3_nt: TGTGCCAGCTCAATCGGACAGGGTGAAAAACTGTTTTTT

j_call: TRBJ2-1
clone_size: -
d_call: -
v_call: TRBV7-2
cdr3_aa: CASSGTTVEQFF
cdr3_nt: TGTGCCAGCAGCGGAACGACAGTGGAGCAGTTCTTC

j_call: TRBJ1-2
clone_size: -
d_call: -
v_call: TRBV28
cdr3_aa: CASSPSPRTPNYGYTF
cdr3_nt: TGTGCCAGCAGTCCTTCCCCCCGGACCCCTAACTATGGCTACACCTTC

j_call: TRBJ1-5
clone_size: -
d_call: -
v_call: TRBV6-1
cdr3_aa: CASSEWGFDQPQHF
cdr3_nt: TGTGCCAGCAGTGAATGGGGGTTTGATCAGCCCCAGCATTTT

j_call: TRBJ2-3
clone_size: once
d_call: -
v_call: TRBV5-1
cdr3_aa: CASSSVAYAAQYF
cdr3_nt: TGCGCCAGCAGCTCCGTGGCCTACGCGGCGCAGTATTTT

j_call: TRBJ2-7
clone_size: few
d_call: -
v_call: TRBV4-2
cdr3_aa: CASSQETQNYEQYF
cdr3_nt: TGTGCCAGCAGCCAAGAGACACAGAACTACGAGCAGTACTTC

j_call: TRBJ2-5
clone_size: few
d_call: -
v_call: TRBV25-1
cdr3_aa: CASSREIGETQYF
cdr3_nt: TGTGCCAGCAGTCGGGAAATAGGAGAGACCCAGTACTTC

j_call: TRBJ1-1
clone_size: few
d_call: -
v_call: TRBV27
cdr3_aa: CASSLRGVELNAFF
cdr3_nt: TGTGCCAGCAGTTTGAGAGGAGTGGAGTTGAACGCTTTCTTT

j_call: TRBJ1-6
clone_size: many
d_call: -
v_call: TRBV28
cdr3_aa: CASSPRGSANSPLHF
cdr3_nt: TGTGCCAGCAGCCCACGGGGGTCAGCTAATTCACCCCTCCACTTT

j_call: TRBJ1-5
clone_size: few
d_call: -
v_call: TRBV28
cdr3_aa: CASSLTNRDAQPQHF
cdr3_nt: TGTGCCAGCAGTCTGACTAACAGGGACGCTCAGCCCCAGCATTTT

j_call: TRBJ2-7
clone_size: -
d_call: TRBD1
v_call: TRBV29-1
cdr3_aa: CSVHRQGAYEQYF
cdr3_nt: TGCAGCGTGCATCGACAGGGGGCCTACGAGCAGTACTTC

j_call: TRBJ1-4
clone_size: -
d_call: -
v_call: TRBV12-3/TRBV12-4
cdr3_aa: CASSFSTGERKLFF
cdr3_nt: TGTGCCAGCAGTTTTTCAACAGGCGAGAGAAAACTGTTTTTT

j_call: TRBJ1-1
clone_size: few
d_call: TRBD1
v_call: TRBV7-2
cdr3_aa: CANSDRVAEAFF
cdr3_nt: TGTGCCAACTCGGACAGGGTTGCTGAAGCTTTCTTT

j_call: TRBJ1-2
clone_size: -
d_call: TRBD1
v_call: TRBV4-3
cdr3_aa: CASSSRQGYGYTF
cdr3_nt: TGCGCCAGCAGCAGCCGACAGGGCTATGGCTACACCTTC

j_call: TRBJ2-5
clone_size: few
d_call: -
v_call: TRBV24-1
cdr3_aa: CATSAPPTENPKETQYF
cdr3_nt: TGTGCCACCAGTGCCCCTCCTACAGAGAATCCTAAAGAGACCCAGTACTTC

j_call: TRBJ2-5
clone_size: few
d_call: TRBD1
v_call: TRBV7-9
cdr3_aa: CASSLTGGAETQYF
cdr3_nt: TGTGCCAGCAGCCTCACAGGGGGCGCTGAGACCCAGTACTTC

j_call: TRBJ1-4
clone_size: -
d_call: -
v_call: TRBV7-2
cdr3_aa: CASSLEATNEKLFF
cdr3_nt: TGTGCCAGCAGCTTGGAGGCAACTAATGAAAAACTGTTTTTT

j_call: TRBJ1-1
clone_size: many
d_call: TRBD1
v_call: TRBV5-1
cdr3_aa: CASSLETGATEAFF
cdr3_nt: TGCGCCAGCAGCTTGGAGACAGGGGCGACTGAAGCTTTCTTT

j_call: TRBJ2-1
clone_size: few
d_call: TRBD1
v_call: TRBV24-1
cdr3_aa: CATSEHGTGVYEQFF
cdr3_nt: TGTGCCACCAGTGAGCACGGGACAGGGGTGTATGAGCAGTTCTTC

j_call: TRBJ1-6
clone_size: -
d_call: -
v_call: TRBV6-5
cdr3_aa: CASSRNRDSPLHF
cdr3_nt: TGTGCCAGCAGCCGCAACAGGGATTCACCCCTCCACTTT

j_call: TRBJ2-4
clone_size: few
d_call: TRBD2
v_call: TRBV6-2/TRBV6-3
cdr3_aa: CASSSAGTMSNIQYF
cdr3_nt: TGTGCCAGCAGTTCCGCCGGGACTATGTCAAACATTCAGTACTTC

j_call: TRBJ2-2
clone_size: many
d_call: TRBD2
v_call: TRBV20-1
cdr3_aa: CSARVPPGLAGVNTGELFF
cdr3_nt: TGCAGTGCTAGAGTACCCCCGGGACTAGCGGGGGTCAACACCGGGGAGCTGTTTTTT

j_call: TRBJ1-1
clone_size: few
d_call: -
v_call: TRBV12-3/TRBV12-4
cdr3_aa: CASSLYGTEAFF
cdr3_nt: TGTGCCAGCAGTTTATACGGCACTGAAGCTTTCTTT

j_call: TRBJ2-3
clone_size: -
d_call: TRBD2
v_call: TRBV4-1
cdr3_aa: CASSQDGIRGGARADTQYF
cdr3_nt: TGCGCCAGCAGCCAAGATGGGATACGCGGGGGGGCCAGGGCAGATACGCAGTATTTT

j_call: TRBJ1-3
clone_size: few
d_call: -
v_call: TRBV27
cdr3_aa: CASSFSGSGNTIYF
cdr3_nt: TGTGCCAGCAGTTTCTCAGGCTCTGGAAACACCATATATTTT

j_call: TRBJ2-1
clone_size: many
d_call: -
v_call: TRBV24-1
cdr3_aa: CATSGGLNEQFF
cdr3_nt: TGTGCCACCAGTGGAGGACTAAATGAGCAGTTCTTC

j_call: TRBJ2-5
clone_size: -
d_call: -
v_call: TRBV15
cdr3_aa: CATSSPQETQYF
cdr3_nt: TGTGCCACCAGCAGTCCCCAAGAGACCCAGTACTTC

j_call: TRBJ2-1
clone_size: many
d_call: -
v_call: TRBV10-3
cdr3_aa: CAISERGDISYNEQFF
cdr3_nt: TGTGCCATCAGTGAGCGGGGGGACATCTCCTACAATGAGCAGTTCTTC

j_call: TRBJ1-1
clone_size: few
d_call: -
v_call: TRBV10-3
cdr3_aa: CAISEIMNTEAFF
cdr3_nt: TGTGCCATCAGTGAGATCATGAACACTGAAGCTTTCTTT

j_call: TRBJ2-5
clone_size: many
d_call: -
v_call: TRBV4-2
cdr3_aa: CASSQDRVGGPVWTQYF
cdr3_nt: TGTGCCAGCAGCCAAGATCGGGTGGGGGGACCCGTGTGGACCCAGTACTTC

j_call: TRBJ2-7
clone_size: many
d_call: TRBD1
v_call: TRBV5-5
cdr3_aa: CASSYRTGGLNEQYF
cdr3_nt: TGTGCCAGCAGCTATCGGACAGGGGGCTTGAACGAGCAGTACTTC

j_call: TRBJ2-5
clone_size: -
d_call: TRBD1
v_call: TRBV5-5
cdr3_aa: CASSLGQGRQETQYF
cdr3_nt: TGTGCCAGCAGCTTGGGACAGGGCCGACAAGAGACCCAGTACTTC

j_call: TRBJ1-5
clone_size: few
d_call: -
v_call: TRBV29-1
cdr3_aa: CSVVEANQPQHF
cdr3_nt: TGCAGCGTTGTGGAGGCCAATCAGCCCCAGCATTTT